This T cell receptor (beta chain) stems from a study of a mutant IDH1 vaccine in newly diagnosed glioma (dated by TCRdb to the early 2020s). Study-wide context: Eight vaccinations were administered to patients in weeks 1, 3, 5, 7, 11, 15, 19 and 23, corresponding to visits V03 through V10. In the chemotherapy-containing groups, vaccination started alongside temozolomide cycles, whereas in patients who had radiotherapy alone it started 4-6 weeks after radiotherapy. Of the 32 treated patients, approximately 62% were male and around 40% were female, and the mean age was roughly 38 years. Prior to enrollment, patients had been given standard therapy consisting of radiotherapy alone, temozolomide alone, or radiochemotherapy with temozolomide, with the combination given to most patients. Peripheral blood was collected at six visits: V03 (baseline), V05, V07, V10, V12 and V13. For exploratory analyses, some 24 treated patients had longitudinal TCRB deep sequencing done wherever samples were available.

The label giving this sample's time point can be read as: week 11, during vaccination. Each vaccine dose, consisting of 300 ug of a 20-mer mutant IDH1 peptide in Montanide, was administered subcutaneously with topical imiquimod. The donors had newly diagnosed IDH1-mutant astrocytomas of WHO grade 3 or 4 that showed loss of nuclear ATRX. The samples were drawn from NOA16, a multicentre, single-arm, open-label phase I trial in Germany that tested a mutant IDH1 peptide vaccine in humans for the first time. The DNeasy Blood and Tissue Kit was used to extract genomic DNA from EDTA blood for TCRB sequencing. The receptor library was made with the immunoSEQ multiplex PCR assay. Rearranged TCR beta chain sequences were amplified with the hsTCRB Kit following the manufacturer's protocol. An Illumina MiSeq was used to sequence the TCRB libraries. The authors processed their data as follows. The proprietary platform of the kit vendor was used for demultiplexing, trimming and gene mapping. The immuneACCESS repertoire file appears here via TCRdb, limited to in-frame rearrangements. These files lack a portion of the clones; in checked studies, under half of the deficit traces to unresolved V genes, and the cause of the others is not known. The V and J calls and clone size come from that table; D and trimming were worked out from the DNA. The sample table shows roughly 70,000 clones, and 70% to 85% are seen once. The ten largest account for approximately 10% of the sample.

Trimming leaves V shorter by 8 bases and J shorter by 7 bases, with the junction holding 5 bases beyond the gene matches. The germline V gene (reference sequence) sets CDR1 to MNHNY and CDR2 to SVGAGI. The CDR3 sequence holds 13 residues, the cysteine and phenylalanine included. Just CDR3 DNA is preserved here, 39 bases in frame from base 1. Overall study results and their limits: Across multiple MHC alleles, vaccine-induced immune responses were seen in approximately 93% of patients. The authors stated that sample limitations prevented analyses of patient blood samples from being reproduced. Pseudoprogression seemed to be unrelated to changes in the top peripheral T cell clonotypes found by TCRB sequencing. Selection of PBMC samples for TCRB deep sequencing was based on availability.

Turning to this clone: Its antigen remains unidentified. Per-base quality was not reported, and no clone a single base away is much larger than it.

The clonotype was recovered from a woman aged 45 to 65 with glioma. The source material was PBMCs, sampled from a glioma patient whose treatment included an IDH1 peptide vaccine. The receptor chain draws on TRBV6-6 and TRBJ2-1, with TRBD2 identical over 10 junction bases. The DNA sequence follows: TGTGCCAGCTCGATAGCGGGGGGTAATGAGCAGTTCTTC. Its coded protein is CASSIAGGNEQFF.